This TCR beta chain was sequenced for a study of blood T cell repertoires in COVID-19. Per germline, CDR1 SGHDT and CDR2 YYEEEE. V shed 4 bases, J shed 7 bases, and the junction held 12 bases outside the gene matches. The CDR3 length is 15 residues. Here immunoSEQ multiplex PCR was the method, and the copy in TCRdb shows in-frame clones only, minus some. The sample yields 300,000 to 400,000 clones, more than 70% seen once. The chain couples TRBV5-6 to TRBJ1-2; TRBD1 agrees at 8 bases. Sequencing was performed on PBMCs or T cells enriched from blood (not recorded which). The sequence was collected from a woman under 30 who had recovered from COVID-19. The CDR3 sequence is CASSRAPGGVGGYTF. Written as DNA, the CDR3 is TGTGCCAGCAGCCGGGCCCCAGGGGGCGTAGGTGGCTACACCTTC.